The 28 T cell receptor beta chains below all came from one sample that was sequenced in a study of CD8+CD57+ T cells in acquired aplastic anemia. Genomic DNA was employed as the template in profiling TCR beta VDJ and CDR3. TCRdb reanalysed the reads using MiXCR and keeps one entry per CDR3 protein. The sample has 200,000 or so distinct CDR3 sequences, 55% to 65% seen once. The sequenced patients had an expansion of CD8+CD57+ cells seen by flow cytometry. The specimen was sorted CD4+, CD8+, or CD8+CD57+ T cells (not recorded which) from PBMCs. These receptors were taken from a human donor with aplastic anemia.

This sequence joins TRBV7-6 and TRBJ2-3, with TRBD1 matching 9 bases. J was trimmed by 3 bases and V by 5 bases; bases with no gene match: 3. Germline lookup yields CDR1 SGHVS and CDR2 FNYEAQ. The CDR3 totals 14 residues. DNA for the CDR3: TGTGCCAGCAGCAGGGACAGGGTTACAGATACGCAGTATTTT. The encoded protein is CASSRDRVTDTQYF. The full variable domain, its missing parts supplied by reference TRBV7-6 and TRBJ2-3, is GAGVSQSPRYKVTKRGQDVALRCDPISGHVSLYWYRQALGQGPEFLTYFNYEAQQDKSGLPNDRFSAERPEGSISTLTIQRTEQRDSAMYRCASSRDRVTDTQYFGPGTRLTVL.

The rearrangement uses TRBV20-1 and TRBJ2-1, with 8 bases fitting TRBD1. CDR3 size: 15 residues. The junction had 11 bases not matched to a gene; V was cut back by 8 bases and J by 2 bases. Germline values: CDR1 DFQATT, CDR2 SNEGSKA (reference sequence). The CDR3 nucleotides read TGCAGTCAACGATTGGGACAGGTCCCCTACAATGAGCAGTTCTTC. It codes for CSQRLGQVPYNEQFF.

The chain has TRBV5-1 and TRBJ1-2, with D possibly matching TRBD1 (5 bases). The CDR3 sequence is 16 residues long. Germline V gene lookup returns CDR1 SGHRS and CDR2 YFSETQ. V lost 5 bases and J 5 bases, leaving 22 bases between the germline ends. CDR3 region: CASRPTSGGFDYGYTF. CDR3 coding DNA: TGCGCCAGCAGGCCAACTAGCGGGGGGTTCGATTATGGCTACACCTTC.

This CDR3 is CASSLARVSRASEAFF. Written as DNA, the CDR3 is TGTGCCAGCAGCTTAGCGCGGGTATCTCGAGCTTCTGAAGCTTTCTTT. The chain uses TRBV7-8 and TRBJ1-1, with D unclear. The CDR3 has 16 residues. Per the germline V gene, CDR1 is SGHVS and CDR2 is FQNEAQ. The V end lost 0 bases, the J end lost 6 bases, and 17 bases lay between the germline ends.

CDR3 loop: CASSSGTQTYEQYF. CDR3 sequence (DNA): TGTGCCAGCAGCTCCGGGACGCAGACCTACGAGCAGTACTTC. The chain joins TRBV7-3 to TRBJ2-7, with D tentatively TRBD1 or TRBD2 (5 bases each). V lost 4 bases to trimming and J lost 2 bases, with 12 bases between them. The CDR3 contains 14 residues. The germline CDR1 and CDR2 sequences are SGHTA and FQGTGA. Full variable domain (outside the CDR3, taken from reference TRBV7-3 and TRBJ2-7): GAGVSQTPSNKVTEKGKYVELRCDPISGHTALYWYRQSLGQGPEFLIYFQGTGAADDSGLPNDRFFAVRPEGSVSTLKIQRTERGDSAVYLCASSSGTQTYEQYFGPGTRLTVT.

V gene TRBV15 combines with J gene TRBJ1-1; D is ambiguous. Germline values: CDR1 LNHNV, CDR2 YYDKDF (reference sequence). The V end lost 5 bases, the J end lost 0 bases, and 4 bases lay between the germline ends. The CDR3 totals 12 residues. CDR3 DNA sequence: TGTGCCACCAGCCTGATGAACACTGAAGCTTTCTTT. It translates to CATSLMNTEAFF. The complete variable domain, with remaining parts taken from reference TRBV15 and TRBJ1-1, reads DAMVIQNPRYQVTQFGKPVTLSCSQTLNHNVMYWYQQKSSQAPKLLFHYYDKDFNNEADTPDNFQSRRPNTSFCFLDIRSPGLGDTAMYLCATSLMNTEAFFGQGTRLTVV.

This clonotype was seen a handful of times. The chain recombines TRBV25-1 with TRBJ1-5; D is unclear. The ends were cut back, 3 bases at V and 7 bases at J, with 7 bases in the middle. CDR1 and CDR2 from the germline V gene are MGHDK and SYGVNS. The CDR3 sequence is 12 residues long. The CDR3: CASSDSTQPQHF. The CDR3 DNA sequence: TGTGCCAGCAGTGACTCTACGCAGCCCCAGCATTTT.

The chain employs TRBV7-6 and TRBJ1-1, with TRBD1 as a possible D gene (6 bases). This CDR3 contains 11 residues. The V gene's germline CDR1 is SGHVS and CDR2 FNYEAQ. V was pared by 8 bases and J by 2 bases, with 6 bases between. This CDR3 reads CASGTNTEAFF. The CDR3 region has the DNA TGTGCCAGCGGGACAAACACTGAAGCTTTCTTT.

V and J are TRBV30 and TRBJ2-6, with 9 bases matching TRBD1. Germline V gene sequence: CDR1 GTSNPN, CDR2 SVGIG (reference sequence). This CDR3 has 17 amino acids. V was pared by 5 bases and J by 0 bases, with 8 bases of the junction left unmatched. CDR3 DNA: TGTGCCTGGGAAAAGGGACAGGGCCACTCTGGGGCCAACGTCCTGACTTTC. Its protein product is CAWEKGQGHSGANVLTF.

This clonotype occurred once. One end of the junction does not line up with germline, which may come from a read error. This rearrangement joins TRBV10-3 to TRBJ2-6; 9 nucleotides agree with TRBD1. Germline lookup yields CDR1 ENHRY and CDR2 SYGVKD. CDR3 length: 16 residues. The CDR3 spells CAISKQGAEGADVLTF. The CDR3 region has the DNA TGTGCCATCAGTAAACAGGGGGCGGAAGGGGCCGACGTCCTGACTTTC.

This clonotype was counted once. The CDR3 is CASSLQRSGYEQYF. The CDR3 bases are TGTGCCAGCAGCTTACAGAGATCGGGCTACGAGCAGTACTTC. The rearrangement links TRBV7-2 to TRBJ2-7; no firm D call. The V gene's germline CDR1 is SGHTA and CDR2 FQGNSA. V was shortened by 2 bases and J by 3 bases, with 11 bases between the two germline ends. CDR3 length: 14 amino acids.

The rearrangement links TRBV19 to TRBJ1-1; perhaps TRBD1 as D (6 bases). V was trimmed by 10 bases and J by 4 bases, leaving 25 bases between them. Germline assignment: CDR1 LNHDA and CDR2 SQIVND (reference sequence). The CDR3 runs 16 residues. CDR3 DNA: TGTGCCACCTGGGACATCGACAAGGAGGGAAGCACTGAAGCTTTCTTT. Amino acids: CATWDIDKEGSTEAFF. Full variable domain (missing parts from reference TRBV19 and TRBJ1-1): DGGITQSPKYLFRKEGQNVTLSCEQNLNHDAMYWYRQDPGQGLRLIYYSQIVNDFQKGDIAEGYSVSREKKESFPLTVTSAQKNPTAFYLCATWDIDKEGSTEAFFGQGTRLTVV.

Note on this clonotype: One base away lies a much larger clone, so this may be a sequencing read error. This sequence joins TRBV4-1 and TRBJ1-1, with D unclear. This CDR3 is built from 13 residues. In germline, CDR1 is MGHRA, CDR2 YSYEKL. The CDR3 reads CASSLFFNTGAFF. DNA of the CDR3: TGCGCCAGCAGCCTCTTCTTTAACACTGGAGCTTTCTTT.

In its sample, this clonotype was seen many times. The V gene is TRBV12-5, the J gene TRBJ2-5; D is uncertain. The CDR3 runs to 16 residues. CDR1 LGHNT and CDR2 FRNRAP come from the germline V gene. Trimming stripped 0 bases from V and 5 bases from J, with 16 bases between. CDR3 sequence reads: CASGLVLVSPGETQYF. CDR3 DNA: TGTGCTAGTGGTTTGGTACTTGTATCACCTGGGGAGACCCAGTACTTC.

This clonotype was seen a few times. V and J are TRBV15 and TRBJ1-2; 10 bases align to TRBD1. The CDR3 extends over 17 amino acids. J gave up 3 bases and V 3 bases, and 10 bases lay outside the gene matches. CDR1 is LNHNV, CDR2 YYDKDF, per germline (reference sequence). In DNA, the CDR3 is TGTGCCACCAGCAGCTCCAGGTCGGGACAGGGGTACTATGGCTACACCTTC. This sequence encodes CATSSSRSGQGYYGYTF.

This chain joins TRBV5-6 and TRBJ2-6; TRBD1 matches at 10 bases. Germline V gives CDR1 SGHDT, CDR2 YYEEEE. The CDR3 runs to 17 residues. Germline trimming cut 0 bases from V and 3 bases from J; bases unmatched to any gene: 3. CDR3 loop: CASSLGGTGVGANVLTF. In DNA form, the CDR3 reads TGTGCCAGCAGCTTGGGGGGGACAGGGGTTGGGGCCAACGTCCTGACTTTC. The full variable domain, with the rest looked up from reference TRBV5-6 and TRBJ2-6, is DAGVTQSPTHLIKTRGQQVTLRCSPKSGHDTVSWYQQALGQGPQFIFQYYEEEERQRGNFPDRFSGHQFPNYSSELNVNALLLGDSALYLCASSLGGTGVGANVLTFGAGSRLTVL.

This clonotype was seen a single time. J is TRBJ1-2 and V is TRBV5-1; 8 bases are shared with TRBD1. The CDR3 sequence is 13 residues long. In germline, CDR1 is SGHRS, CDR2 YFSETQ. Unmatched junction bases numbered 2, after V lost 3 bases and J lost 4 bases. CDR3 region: CASSYGTGYGYTF. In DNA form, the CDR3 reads TGCGCCAGCAGCTACGGGACAGGCTATGGCTACACCTTC.

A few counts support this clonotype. Here the CDR3 reads CASSSGGDSTGYTF. The CDR3 DNA sequence: TGTGCCAGCAGCTCCGGCGGGGATTCTACTGGCTACACCTTC. J is TRBJ1-2 and V is TRBV7-3; D gene unclear. Looked up from germline, CDR1 is SGHTA and CDR2 is FQGTGA. The CDR3 totals 14 residues. V lost 4 bases to trimming and J lost 7 bases, with 16 bases between them.

CDR3 residues: CASTGATQYF. The CDR3 DNA reads TGTGCCAGTACGGGGGCGACGCAGTATTTT. The chain employs TRBV19 and TRBJ2-3; TRBD1 or TRBD2 may be the D gene (6 bases each). CDR1 and CDR2 from the germline V gene are LNHDA and SQIVND (reference sequence). The germline V and J ends were trimmed by 7 bases and 9 bases, with 8 bases remaining between them. The CDR3 runs 10 residues.

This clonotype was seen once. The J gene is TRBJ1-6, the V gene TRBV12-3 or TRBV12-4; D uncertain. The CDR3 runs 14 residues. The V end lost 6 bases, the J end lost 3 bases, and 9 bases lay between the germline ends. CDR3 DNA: TGTGCCAGCAGCCCGGGCCTCTATAATTCACCCCTCCACTTT. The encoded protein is CASSPGLYNSPLHF.

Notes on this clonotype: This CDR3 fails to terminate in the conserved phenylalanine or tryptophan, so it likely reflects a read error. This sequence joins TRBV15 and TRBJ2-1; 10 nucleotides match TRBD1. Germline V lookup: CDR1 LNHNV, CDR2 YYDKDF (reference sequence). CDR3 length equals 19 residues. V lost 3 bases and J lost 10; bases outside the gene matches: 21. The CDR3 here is CATSSFIQNPRDRGGEQFS. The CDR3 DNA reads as TGTGCCACCAGCAGCTTTATACAAAATCCCCGGGACAGGGGTGGGGAGCAGTTCTCC.

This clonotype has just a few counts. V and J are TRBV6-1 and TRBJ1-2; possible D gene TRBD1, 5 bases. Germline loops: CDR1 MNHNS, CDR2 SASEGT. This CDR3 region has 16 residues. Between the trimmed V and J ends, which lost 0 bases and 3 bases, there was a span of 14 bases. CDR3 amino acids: CASSEALGGVDYGYTF. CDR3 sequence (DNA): TGTGCCAGCAGTGAAGCGCTTGGGGGTGTGGACTATGGCTACACCTTC.

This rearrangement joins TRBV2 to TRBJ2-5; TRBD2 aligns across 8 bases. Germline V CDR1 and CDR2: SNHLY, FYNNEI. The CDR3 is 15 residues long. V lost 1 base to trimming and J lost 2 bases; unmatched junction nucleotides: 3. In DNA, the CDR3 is TGTGCCAGCAGTGAAGGGCTAGCGGGTCAAGAGACCCAGTACTTC. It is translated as CASSEGLAGQETQYF. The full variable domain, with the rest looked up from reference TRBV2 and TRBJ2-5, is EPEVTQTPSHQVTQMGQEVILRCVPISNHLYFYWYRQILGQKVEFLVSFYNNEISEKSEIFDDQFSVERPDGSNFTLKIRSTKLEDSAMYFCASSEGLAGQETQYFGPGTRLLVL.

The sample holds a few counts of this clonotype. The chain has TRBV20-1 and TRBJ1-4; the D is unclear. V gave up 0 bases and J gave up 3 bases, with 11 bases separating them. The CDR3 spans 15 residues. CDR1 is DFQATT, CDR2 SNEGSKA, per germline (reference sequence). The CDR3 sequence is CSARDSYTPNEKLFF. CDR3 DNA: TGCAGTGCTAGAGATAGCTACACCCCTAATGAAAAACTGTTTTTT.

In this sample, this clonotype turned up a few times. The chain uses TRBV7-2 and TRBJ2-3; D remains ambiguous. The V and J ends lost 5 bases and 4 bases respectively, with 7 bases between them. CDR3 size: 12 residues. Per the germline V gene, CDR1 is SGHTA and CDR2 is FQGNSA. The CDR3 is CASSPVPDTQYF. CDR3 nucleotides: TGTGCCAGCAGCCCCGTCCCAGATACGCAGTATTTT.

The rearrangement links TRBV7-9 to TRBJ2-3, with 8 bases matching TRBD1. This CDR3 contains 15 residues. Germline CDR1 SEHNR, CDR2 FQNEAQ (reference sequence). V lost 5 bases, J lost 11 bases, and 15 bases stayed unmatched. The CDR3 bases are TGTGCCAGCAGCCAAACCAGGGGGCCCTACAATGAGCAGTATTTT. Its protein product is CASSQTRGPYNEQYF.

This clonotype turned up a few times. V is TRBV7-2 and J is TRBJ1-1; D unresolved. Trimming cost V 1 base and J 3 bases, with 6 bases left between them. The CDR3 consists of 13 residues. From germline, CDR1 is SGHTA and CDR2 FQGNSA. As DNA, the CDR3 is TGTGCCAGCAGCTTAGGGCCTTACACTGAAGCTTTCTTT. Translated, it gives CASSLGPYTEAFF.

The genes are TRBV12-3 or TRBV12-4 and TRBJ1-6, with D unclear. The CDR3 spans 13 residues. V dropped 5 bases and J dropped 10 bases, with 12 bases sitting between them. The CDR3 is CASSRLMASPLHF. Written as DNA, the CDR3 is TGTGCCAGCAGTCGCCTCATGGCCTCACCCCTCCACTTT.